This T cell receptor beta chain is from a study of blood T cell repertoires in COVID-19. TCRdb's table, derived via immunoSEQ multiplex PCR, lists solely in-frame clones and lacks some. The sample yields roughly 230,000 clones, 80% to 85% seen once. Participants, about 18 to 100 years old, spanned 24 US areas. CDR3 length: 14 amino acids. V shed 8 bases and J 2 bases; nucleotides not matched to a gene: 6. Per the germline V gene, CDR1 is MNHNY and CDR2 is SVGAGI (reference sequence). The J gene is TRBJ2-1, the V gene TRBV6-6, with 7 bases lining up with TRBD1. The sequence was collected from a man aged 45-60 years who had recovered from COVID-19. Sequencing was carried out using PBMCs or T cells enriched from blood (not recorded which). For the CDR3, the DNA is TGTGCCAGCCAGAGACAGGGACCCTACAATGAGCAGTTCTTC. This translates into CASQRQGPYNEQFF.